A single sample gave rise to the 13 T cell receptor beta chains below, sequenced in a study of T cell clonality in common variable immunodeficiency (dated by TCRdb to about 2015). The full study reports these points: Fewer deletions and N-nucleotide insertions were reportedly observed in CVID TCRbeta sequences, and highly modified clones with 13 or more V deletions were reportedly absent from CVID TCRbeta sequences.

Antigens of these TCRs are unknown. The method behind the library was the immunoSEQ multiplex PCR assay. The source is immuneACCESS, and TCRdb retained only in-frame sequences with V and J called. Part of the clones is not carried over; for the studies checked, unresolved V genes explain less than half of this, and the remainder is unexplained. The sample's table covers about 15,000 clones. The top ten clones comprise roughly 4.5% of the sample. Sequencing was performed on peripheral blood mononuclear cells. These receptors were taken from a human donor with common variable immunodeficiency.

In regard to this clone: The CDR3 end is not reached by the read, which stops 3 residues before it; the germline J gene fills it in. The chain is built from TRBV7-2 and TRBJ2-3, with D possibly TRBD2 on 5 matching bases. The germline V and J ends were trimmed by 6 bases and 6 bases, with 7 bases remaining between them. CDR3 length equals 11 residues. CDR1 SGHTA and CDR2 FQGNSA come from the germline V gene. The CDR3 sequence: CASRSGDTQYF. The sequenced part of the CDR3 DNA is TGTGCCAGCAGGTCGGGGGATACG.

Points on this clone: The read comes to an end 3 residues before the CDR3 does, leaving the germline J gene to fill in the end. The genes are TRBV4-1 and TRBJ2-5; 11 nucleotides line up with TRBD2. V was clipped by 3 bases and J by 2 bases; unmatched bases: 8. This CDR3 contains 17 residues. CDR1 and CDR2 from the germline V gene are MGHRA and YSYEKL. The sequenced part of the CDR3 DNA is TGCGCCAGCAGCCAGTTATTAGCGGGGGGGGGACAAGAGACC. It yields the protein CASSQLLAGGGQET. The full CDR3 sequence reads CASSQLLAGGGQETQYF.

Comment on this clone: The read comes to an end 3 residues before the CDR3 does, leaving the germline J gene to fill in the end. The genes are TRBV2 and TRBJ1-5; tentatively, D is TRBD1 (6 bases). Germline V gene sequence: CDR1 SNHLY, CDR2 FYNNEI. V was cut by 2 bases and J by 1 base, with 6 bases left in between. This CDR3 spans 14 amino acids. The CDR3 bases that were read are TGTGCCAGCAGTGAACAGGGGAGCAATCAGCCC. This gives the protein CASSEQGSNQP. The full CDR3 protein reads CASSEQGSNQPQHF.

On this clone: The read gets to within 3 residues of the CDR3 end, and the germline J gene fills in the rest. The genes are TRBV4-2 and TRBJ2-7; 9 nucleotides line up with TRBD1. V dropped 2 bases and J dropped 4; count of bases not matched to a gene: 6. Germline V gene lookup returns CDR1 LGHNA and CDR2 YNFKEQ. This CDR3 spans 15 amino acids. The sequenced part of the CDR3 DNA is TGTGCCAGCAGCCAAACCGGGACAGGGAGGTACGAG. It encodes CASSQTGTGRYE. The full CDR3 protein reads CASSQTGTGRYEQYF.

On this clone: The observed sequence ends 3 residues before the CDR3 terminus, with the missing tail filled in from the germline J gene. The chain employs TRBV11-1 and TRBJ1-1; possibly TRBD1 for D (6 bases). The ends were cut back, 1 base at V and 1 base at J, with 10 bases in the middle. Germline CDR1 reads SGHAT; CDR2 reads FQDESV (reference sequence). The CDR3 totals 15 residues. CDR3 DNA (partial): TGTGCCAGCAGCTTAGTTCTACAGGGGAACACTGAA. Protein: CASSLVLQGNTE. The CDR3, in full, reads CASSLVLQGNTEAFF.

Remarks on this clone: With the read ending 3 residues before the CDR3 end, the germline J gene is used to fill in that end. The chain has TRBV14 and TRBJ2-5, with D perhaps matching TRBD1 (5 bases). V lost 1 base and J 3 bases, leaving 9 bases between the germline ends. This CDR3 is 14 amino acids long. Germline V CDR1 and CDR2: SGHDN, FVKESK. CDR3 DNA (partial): TGTGCCAGCAGCCAAGGACAGCTGAAAGAGACC. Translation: CASSQGQLKET. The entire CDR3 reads CASSQGQLKETQYF.

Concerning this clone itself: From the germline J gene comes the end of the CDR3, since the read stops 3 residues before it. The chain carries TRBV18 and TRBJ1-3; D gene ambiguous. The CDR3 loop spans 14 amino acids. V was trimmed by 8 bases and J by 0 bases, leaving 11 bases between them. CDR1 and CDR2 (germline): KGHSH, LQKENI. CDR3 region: CASAQDSSGNTIYF. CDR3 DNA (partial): TGTGCCAGCGCGCAGGATAGCTCTGGAAACACC.

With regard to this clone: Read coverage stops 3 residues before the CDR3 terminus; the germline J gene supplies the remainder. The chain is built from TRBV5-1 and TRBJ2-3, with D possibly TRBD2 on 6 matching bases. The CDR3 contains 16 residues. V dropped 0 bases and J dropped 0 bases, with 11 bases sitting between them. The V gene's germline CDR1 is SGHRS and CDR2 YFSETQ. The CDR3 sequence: CASSLDTGVSTDTQYF. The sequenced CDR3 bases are TGCGCCAGCAGCTTGGACACGGGGGTTAGCACAGATACG.

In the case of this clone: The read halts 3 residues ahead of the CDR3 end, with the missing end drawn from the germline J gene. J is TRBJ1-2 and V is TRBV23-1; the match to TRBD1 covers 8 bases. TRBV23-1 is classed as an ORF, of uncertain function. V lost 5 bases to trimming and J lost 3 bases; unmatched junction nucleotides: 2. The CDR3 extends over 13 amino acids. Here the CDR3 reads CASSGTGHYGYTF. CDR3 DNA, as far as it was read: TGCGCCAGCAGTGGGACAGGACACTATGGC.

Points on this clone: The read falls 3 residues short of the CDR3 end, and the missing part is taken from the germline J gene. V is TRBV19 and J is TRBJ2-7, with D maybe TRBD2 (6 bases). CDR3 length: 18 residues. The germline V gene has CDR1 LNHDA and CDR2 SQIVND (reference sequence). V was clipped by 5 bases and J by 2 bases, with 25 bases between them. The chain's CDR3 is CASSPRFVSGEQPYEQYF. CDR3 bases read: TGTGCCAGTAGTCCGAGGTTTGTTTCGGGGGAGCAGCCCTACGAG.

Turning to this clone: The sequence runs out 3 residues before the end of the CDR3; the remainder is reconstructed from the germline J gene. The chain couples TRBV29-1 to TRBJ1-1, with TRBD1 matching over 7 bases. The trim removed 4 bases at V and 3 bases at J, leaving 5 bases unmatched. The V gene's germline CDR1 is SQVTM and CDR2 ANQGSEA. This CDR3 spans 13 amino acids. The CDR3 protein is CSVATQGYTEAFF. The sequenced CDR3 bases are TGCAGCGTTGCAACACAGGGGTACACTGAA.

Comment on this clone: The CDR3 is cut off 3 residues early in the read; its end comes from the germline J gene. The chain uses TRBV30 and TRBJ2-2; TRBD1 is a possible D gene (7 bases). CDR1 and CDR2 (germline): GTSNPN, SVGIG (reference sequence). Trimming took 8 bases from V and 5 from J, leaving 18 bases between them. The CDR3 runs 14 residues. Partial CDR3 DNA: TGTGCCATTACAGGGGAGGTAGATACCGGGGAG. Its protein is CAITGEVDTGE. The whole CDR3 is CAITGEVDTGELFF.

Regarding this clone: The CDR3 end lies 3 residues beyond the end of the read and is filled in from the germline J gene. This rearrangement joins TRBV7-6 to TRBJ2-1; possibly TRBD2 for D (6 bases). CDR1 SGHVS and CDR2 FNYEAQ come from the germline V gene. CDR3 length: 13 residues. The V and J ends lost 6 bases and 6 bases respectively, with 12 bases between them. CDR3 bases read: TGTGCCAGCAGTGGAGGGTGCAGCAATGAG. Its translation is CASSGGCSNE. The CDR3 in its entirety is CASSGGCSNEQFF.